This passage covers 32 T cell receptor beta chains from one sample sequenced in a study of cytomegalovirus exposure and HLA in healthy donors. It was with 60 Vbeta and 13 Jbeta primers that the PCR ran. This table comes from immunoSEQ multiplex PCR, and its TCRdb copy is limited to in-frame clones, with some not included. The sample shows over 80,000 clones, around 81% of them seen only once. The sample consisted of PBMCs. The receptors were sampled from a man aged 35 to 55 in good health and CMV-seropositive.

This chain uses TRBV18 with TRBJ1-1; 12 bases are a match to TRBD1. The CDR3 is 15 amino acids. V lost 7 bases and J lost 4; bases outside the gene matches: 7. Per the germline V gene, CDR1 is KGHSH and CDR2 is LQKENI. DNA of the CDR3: TGTGCCAGCTTAGGACTGGGACAGGGGGCCACTGAAGCTTTCTTT. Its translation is CASLGLGQGATEAFF.

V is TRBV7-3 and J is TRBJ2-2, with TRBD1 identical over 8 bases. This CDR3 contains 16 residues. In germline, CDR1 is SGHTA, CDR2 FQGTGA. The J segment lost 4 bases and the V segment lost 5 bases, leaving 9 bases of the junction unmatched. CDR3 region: CASSPGGAGGTGELFF. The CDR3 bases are TGTGCCAGCAGCCCAGGGGGCGCGGGTGGCACCGGGGAGCTGTTTTTT.

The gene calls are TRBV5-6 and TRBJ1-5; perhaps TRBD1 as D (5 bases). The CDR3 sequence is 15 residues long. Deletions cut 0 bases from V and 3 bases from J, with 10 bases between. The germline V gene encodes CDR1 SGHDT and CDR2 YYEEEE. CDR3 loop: CASSLGGTYNQPQHF. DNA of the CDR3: TGTGCCAGCAGCTTGGGGGGGACTTACAATCAGCCCCAGCATTTT.

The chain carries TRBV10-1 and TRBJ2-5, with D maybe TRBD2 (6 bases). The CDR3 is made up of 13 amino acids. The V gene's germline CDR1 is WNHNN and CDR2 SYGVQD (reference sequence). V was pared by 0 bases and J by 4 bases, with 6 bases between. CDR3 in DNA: TGCGCCAGCAGTGAGTCGGGGGGAGAGACCCAGTACTTC. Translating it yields CASSESGGETQYF.

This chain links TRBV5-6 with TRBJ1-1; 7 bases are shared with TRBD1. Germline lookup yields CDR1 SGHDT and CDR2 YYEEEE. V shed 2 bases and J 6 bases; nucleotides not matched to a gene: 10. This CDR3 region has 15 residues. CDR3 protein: CASSFFDRDEPEAFF. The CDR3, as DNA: TGTGCCAGCAGCTTCTTTGACAGGGACGAGCCTGAAGCTTTCTTT.

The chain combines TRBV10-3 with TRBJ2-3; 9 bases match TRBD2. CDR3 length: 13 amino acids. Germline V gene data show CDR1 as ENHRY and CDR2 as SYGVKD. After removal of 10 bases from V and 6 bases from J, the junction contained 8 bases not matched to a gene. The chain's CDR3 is CASIAGAADTQYF. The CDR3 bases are TGTGCCAGCATAGCGGGAGCGGCGGATACGCAGTATTTT.

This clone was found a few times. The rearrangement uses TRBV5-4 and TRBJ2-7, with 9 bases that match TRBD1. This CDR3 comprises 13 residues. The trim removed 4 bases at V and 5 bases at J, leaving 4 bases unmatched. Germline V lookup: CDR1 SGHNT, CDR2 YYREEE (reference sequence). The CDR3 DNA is TGTGCCAGCAGCGCGGACAGGGGCAACGAGCAGTACTTC. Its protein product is CASSADRGNEQYF.

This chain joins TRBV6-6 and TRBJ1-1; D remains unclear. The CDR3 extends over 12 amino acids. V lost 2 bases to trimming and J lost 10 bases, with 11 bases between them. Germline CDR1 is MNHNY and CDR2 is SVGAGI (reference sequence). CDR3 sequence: CASSYPTEGAFF. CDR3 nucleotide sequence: TGTGCCAGCAGTTACCCCACCGAGGGAGCTTTCTTT.

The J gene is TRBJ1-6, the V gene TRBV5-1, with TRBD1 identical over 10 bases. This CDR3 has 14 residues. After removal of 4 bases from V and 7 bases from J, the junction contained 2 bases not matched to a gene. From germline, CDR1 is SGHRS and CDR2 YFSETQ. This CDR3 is CASSPGQGNSPLHF. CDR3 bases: TGCGCCAGCAGCCCGGGACAGGGGAATTCACCCCTCCACTTT.

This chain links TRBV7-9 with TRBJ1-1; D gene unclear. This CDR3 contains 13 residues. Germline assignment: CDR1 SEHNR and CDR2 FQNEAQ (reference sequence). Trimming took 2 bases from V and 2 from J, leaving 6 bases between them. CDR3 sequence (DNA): TGTGCCAGCAGCTTATCCGTAAACACTGAAGCTTTCTTT. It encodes CASSLSVNTEAFF.

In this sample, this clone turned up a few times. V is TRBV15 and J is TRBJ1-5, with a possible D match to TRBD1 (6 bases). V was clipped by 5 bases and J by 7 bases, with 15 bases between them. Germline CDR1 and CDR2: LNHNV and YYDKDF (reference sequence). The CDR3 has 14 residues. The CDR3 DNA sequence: TGTGCCACCAGCTTAAGCCAGGGGTACCAGCCCCAGCATTTT. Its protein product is CATSLSQGYQPQHF.

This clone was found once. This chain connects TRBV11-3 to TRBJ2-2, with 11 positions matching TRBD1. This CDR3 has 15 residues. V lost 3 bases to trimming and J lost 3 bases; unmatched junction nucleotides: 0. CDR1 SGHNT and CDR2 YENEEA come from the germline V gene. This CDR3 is CASSLGQGDTGELFF. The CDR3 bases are TGTGCCAGCAGCTTGGGACAGGGGGACACCGGGGAGCTGTTTTTT. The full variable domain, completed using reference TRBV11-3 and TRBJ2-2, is EAGVVQSPRYKIIEKKQPVAFWCNPISGHNTLYWYLQNLGQGPELLIRYENEEAVDDSQLPKDRFSAERLKGVDSTLKIQPAELGDSAVYLCASSLGQGDTGELFFGEGSRLTVL.

CDR3 in DNA: TGTGCCTGGAGGACTGCTGGAACCGGGGAGCTGTTTTTT. Its translation is CAWRTAGTGELFF. V is TRBV30 and J is TRBJ2-2; the D is unclear. There are 13 residues in the CDR3. Per germline, CDR1 GTSNPN and CDR2 SVGIG (reference sequence). V lost 3 bases, J lost 5 bases, and 10 bases lay in between.

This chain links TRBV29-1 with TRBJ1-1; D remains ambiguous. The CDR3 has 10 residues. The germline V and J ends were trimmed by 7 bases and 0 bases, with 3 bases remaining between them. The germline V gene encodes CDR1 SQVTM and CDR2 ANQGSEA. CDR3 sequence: CSAVNTEAFF. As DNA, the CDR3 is TGCAGCGCAGTGAACACTGAAGCTTTCTTT.

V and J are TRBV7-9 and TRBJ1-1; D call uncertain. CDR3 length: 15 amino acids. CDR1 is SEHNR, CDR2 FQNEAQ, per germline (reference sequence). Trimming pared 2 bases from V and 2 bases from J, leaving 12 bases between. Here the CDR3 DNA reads TGTGCCAGCAGCTTACGCCATAGTCCTAACACTGAAGCTTTCTTT. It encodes CASSLRHSPNTEAFF.

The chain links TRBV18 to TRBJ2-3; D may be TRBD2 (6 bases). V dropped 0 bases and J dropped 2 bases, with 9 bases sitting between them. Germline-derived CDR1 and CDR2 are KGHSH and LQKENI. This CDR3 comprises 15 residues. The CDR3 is CASSPPEGPTDTQYF. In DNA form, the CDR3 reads TGTGCCAGCTCACCACCGGAGGGCCCCACAGATACGCAGTATTTT.

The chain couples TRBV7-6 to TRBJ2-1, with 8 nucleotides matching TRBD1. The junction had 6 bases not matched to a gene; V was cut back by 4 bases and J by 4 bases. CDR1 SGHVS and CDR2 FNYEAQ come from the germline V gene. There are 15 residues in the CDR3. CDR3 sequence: CASSSLDREYNEQFF. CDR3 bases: TGTGCCAGCAGCTCCCTGGACAGGGAATACAATGAGCAGTTCTTC.

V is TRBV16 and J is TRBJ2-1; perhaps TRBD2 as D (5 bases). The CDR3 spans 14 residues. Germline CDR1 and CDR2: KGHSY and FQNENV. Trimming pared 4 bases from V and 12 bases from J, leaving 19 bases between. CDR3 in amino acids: CASSPLGEGGVQFF. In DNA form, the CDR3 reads TGTGCCAGCAGCCCCCTAGGTGAGGGCGGAGTGCAGTTCTTC.

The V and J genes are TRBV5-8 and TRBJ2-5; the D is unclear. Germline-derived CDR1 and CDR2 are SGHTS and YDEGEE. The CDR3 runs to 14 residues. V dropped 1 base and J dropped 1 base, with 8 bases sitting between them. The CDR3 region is CASSLYSPQETQYF. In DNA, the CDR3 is TGTGCCAGCAGCTTGTACAGTCCCCAAGAGACCCAGTACTTC.

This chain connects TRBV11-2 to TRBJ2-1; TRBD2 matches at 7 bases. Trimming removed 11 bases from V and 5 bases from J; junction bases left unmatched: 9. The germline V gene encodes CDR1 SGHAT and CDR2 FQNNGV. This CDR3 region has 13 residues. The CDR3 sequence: CALSSGADNEQFF. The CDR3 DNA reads TGTGCCCTGTCTAGCGGAGCTGACAATGAGCAGTTCTTC.

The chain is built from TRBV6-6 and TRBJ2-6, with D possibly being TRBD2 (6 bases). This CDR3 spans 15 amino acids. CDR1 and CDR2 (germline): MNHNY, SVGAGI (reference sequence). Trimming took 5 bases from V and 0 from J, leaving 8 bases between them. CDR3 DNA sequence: TGTGCCAGCAGTGGGGGGAGCTCTGGGGCCAACGTCCTGACTTTC. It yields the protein CASSGGSSGANVLTF.

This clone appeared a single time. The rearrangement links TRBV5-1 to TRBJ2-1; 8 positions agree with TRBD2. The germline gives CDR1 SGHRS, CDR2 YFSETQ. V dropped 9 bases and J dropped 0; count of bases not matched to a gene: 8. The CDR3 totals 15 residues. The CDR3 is CATSGAGGSYNEQFF. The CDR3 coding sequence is TGCGCCACCTCGGGGGCGGGAGGCTCCTACAATGAGCAGTTCTTC. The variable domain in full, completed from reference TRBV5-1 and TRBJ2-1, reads KAGVTQTPRYLIKTRGQQVTLSCSPISGHRSVSWYQQTPGQGLQFLFEYFSETQRNKGNFPGRFSGRQFSNSRSEMNVSTLELGDSALYLCATSGAGGSYNEQFFGPGTRLTVL.

The CDR3 here is CASSLGQITRYGYTF. The CDR3 coding sequence is TGTGCCAGCTCACTCGGACAGATAACTCGGTATGGCTACACCTTC. The gene calls are TRBV18 and TRBJ1-2, with D possibly matching TRBD1 (6 bases). The V gene lost 4 bases and the J gene lost 5 bases, with 17 bases spanning the gap. CDR3 size: 15 residues. Germline CDR1 and CDR2: KGHSH and LQKENI. The whole variable domain, filled in from reference TRBV18 and TRBJ1-2, reads NAGVMQNPRHLVRRRGQEARLRCSPMKGHSHVYWYRQLPEEGLKFMVYLQKENIIDESGMPKERFSAEFPKEGPSILRIQQVVRGDSAAYFCASSLGQITRYGYTFGSGTRLTVV.

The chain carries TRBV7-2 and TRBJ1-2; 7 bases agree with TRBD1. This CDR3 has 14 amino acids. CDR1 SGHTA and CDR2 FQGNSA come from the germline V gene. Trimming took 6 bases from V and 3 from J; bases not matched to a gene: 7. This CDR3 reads CASRQGGADYGYTF. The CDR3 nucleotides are TGTGCCAGCAGACAAGGGGGCGCGGACTATGGCTACACCTTC. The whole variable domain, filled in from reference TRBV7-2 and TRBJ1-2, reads GAGVSQSPSNKVTEKGKDVELRCDPISGHTALYWYRQSLGQGLEFLIYFQGNSAPDKSGLPSDRFSAERTGGSVSTLTIQRTQQEDSAVYLCASRQGGADYGYTFGSGTRLTVV.

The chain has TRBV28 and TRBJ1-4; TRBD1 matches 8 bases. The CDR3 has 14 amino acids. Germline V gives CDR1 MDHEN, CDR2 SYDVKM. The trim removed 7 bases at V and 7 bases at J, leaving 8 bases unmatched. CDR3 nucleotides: TGTGCCAGCAACGAAGGACAGGGCCCTGAAAAACTGTTTTTT. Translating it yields CASNEGQGPEKLFF.

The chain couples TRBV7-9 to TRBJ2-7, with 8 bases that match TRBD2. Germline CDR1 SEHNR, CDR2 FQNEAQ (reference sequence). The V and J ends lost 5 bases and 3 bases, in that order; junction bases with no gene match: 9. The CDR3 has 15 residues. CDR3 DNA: TGTGCCAGCAGCATTACGGGGGGGGGCCGCTACGAGCAGTACTTC. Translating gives CASSITGGGRYEQYF.

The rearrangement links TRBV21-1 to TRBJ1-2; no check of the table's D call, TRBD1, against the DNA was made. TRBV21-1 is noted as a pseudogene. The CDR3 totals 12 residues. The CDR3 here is CASSPQGDGYTF. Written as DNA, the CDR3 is TGTGCCAGCAGCCCTCAGGGGGATGGCTACACCTTC.

The CDR3 loop reads CASSGRTGVGTEQFF. CDR3 bases: TGTGCCAGCAGCGGCCGGACAGGGGTTGGAACTGAGCAGTTCTTC. This chain links TRBV13 with TRBJ2-1; 9 positions agree with TRBD1. J was trimmed by 9 bases and V by 5 bases; bases with no gene match: 11. CDR1 and CDR2 (germline): PRHDT, FYEKMQ (reference sequence). The CDR3 contains 15 residues.

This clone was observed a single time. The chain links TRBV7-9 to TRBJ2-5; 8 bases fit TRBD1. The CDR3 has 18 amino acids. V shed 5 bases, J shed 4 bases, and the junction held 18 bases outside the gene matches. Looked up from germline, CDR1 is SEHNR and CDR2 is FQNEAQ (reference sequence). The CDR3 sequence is CASSPRPLAGGARETQYF. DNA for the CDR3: TGTGCCAGCAGCCCGAGACCCCTTGCAGGGGGCGCGAGAGAGACCCAGTACTTC.

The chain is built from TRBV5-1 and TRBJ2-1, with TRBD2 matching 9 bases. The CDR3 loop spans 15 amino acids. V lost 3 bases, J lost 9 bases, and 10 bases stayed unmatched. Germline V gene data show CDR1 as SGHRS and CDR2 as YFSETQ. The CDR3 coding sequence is TGCGCCAGCAGCTGGGGTAGCGGGAGTAAAGCTGAGCAGTTCTTC. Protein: CASSWGSGSKAEQFF.

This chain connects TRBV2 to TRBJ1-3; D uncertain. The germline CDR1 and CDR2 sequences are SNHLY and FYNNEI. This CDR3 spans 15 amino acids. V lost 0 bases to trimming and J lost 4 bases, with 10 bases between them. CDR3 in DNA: TGTGCCAGCAGTGAAGCCTTCGGGTCCGGAAACACCATATATTTT. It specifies CASSEAFGSGNTIYF.

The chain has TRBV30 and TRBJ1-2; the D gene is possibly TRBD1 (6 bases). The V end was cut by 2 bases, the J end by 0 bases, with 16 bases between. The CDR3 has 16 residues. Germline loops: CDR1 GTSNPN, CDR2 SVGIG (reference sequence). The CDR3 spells CAWSSRTALANYGYTF. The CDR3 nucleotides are TGTGCCTGGAGTTCACGGACAGCTTTGGCTAACTATGGCTACACCTTC.